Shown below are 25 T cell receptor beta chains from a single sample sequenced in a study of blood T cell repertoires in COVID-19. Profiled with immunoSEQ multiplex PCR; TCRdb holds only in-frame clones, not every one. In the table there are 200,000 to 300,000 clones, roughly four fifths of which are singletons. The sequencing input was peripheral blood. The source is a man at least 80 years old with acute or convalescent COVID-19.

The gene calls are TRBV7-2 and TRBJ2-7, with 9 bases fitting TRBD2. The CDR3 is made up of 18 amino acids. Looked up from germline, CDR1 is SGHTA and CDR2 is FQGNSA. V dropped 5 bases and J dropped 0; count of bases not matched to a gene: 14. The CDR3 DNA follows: TGTGCCAGCAGCCCACAGGGGACCACTAGCGGGTTCTCCTACGAGCAGTACTTC. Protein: CASSPQGTTSGFSYEQYF.

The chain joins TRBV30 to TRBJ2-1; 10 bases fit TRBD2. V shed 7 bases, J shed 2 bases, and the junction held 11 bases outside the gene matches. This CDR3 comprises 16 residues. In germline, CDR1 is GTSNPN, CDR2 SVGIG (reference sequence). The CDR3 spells CASLWGAGGTYNEQFF. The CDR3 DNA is TGTGCCTCCCTTTGGGGAGCGGGAGGGACCTACAATGAGCAGTTCTTC.

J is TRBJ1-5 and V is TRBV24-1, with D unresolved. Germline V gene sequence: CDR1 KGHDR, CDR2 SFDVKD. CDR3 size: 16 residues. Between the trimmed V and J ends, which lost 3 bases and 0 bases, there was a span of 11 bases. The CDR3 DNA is TGTGCCACCAGTGATCCTGGGGAGTATAGCAATCAGCCCCAGCATTTT. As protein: CATSDPGEYSNQPQHF.

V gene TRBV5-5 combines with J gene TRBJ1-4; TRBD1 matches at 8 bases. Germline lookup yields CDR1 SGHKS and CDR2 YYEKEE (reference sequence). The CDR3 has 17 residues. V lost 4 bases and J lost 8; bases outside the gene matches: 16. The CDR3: CASSAFDRGGLNEKLFF. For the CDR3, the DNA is TGTGCCAGCAGCGCCTTCGACAGGGGAGGGTTGAACGAAAAACTGTTTTTT.

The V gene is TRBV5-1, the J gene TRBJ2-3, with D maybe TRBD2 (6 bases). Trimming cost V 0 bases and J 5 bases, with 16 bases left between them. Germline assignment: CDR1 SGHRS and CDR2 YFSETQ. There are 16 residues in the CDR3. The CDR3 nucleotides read TGCGCCAGCAGCTTGGGGGTCCTCGGGAGAATAGATACGCAGTATTTT. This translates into CASSLGVLGRIDTQYF. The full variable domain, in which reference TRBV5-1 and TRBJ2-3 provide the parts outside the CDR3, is KAGVTQTPRYLIKTRGQQVTLSCSPISGHRSVSWYQQTPGQGLQFLFEYFSETQRNKGNFPGRFSGRQFSNSRSEMNVSTLELGDSALYLCASSLGVLGRIDTQYFGPGTRLTVL.

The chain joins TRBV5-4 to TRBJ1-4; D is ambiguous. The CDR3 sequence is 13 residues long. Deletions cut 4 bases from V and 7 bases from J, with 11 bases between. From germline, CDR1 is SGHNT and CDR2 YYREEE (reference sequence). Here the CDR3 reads CASSTRSGEKLFF. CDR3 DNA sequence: TGTGCCAGCAGCACACGGTCAGGTGAAAAACTGTTTTTT.

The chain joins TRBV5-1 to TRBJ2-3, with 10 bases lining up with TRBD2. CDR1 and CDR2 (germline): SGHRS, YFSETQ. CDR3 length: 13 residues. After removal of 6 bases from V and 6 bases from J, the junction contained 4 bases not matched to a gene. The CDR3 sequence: CASKSGGVDTQYF. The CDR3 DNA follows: TGCGCCAGCAAGAGCGGGGGGGTGGATACGCAGTATTTT. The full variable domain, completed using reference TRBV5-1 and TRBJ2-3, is KAGVTQTPRYLIKTRGQQVTLSCSPISGHRSVSWYQQTPGQGLQFLFEYFSETQRNKGNFPGRFSGRQFSNSRSEMNVSTLELGDSALYLCASKSGGVDTQYFGPGTRLTVL.

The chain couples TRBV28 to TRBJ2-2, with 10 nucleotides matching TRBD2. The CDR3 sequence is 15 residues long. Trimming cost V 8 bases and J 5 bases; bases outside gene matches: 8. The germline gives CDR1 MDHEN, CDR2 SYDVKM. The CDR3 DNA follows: TGTGCCAGCCGTCTAGCGGGAGTAAAAACCGGGGAGCTGTTTTTT. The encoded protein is CASRLAGVKTGELFF. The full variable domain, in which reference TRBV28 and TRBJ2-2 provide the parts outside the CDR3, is DVKVTQSSRYLVKRTGEKVFLECVQDMDHENMFWYRQDPGLGLRLIYFSYDVKMKEKGDIPEGYSVSREKKERFSLILESASTNQTSMYLCASRLAGVKTGELFFGEGSRLTVL.

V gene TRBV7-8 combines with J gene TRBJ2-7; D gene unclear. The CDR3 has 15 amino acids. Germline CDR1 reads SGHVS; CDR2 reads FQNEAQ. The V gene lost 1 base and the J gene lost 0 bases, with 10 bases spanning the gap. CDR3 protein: CASSLDNGYSYEQYF. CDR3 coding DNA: TGTGCCAGCAGCTTAGATAACGGTTACTCCTACGAGCAGTACTTC. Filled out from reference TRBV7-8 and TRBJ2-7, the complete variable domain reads GAGVSQSPRYKVAKRGQDVALRCDPISGHVSLFWYQQALGQGPEFLTYFQNEAQLDKSGLPSDRFFAERPEGSVSTLKIQRTQQEDSAVYLCASSLDNGYSYEQYFGPGTRLTVT.

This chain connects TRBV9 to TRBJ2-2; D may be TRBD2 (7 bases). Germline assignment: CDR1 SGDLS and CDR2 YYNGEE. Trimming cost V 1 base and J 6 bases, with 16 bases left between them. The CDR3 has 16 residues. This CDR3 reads CASSVSPLGGPGELFF. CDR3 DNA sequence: TGTGCCAGCAGCGTATCCCCCTTGGGGGGGCCCGGGGAGCTGTTTTTT. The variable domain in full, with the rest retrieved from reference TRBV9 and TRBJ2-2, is DSGVTQTPKHLITATGQRVTLRCSPRSGDLSVYWYQQSLDQGLQFLIQYYNGEERAKGNILERFSAQQFPDLHSELNLSSLELGDSALYFCASSVSPLGGPGELFFGEGSRLTVL.

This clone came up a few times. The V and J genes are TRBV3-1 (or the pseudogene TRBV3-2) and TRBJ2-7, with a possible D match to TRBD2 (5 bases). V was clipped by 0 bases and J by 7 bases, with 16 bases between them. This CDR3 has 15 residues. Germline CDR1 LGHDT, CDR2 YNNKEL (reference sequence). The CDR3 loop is CASSQELYGGQEQYF. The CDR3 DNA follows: TGTGCCAGCAGCCAAGAACTGTACGGAGGCCAGGAGCAGTACTTC.

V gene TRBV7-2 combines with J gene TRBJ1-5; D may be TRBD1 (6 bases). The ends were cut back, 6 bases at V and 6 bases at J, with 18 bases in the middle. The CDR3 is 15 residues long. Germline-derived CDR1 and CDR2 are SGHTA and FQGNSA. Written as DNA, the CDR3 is TGTGCCAGCAGTCGCGGGGGCGAGAGGGGTCAGCCCCAGCATTTT. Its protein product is CASSRGGERGQPQHF.

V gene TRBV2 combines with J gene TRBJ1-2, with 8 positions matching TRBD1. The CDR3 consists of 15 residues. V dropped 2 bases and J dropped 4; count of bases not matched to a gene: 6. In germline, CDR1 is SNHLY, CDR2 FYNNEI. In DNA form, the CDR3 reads TGTGCCAGCAGTGAACTAGGACAGGGCGTCTATGGCTACACCTTC. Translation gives CASSELGQGVYGYTF.

The CDR3 loop reads CASKTSGSRDTQYF. In DNA form, the CDR3 reads TGTGCCAGTAAGACTAGCGGGAGTCGGGATACGCAGTATTTT. The genes are TRBV19 and TRBJ2-3, with TRBD2 matching over 12 bases. CDR3 size: 14 residues. The V gene's germline CDR1 is LNHDA and CDR2 SQIVND (reference sequence). Unmatched junction bases numbered 5, after V lost 7 bases and J lost 6 bases.

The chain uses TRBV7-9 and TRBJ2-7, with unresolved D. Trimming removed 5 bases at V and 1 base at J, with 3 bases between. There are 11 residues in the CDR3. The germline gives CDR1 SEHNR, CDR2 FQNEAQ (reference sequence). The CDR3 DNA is TGTGCCAGCAGCACATCCTACGAGCAGTACTTC. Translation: CASSTSYEQYF.

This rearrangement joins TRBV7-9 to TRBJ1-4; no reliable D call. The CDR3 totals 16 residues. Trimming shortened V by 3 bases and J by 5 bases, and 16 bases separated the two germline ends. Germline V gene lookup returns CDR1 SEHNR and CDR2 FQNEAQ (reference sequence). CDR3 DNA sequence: TGTGCCAGCAGCTTCGGGCTTGGGGAGTTGAATGAAAAACTGTTTTTT. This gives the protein CASSFGLGELNEKLFF. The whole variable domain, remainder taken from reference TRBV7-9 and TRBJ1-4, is DTGVSQNPRHKITKRGQNVTFRCDPISEHNRLYWYRQTLGQGPEFLTYFQNEAQLEKSRLLSDRFSAERPKGSFSTLEIQRTEQGDSAMYLCASSFGLGELNEKLFFGSGTQLSVL.

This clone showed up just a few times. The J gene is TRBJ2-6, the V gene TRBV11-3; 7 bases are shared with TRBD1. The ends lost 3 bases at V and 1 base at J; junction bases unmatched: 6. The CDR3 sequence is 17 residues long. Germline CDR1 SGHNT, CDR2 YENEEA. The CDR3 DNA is TGTGCCAGCAGCTTTGCGACAGGGTCATCTGGGGCCAACGTCCTGACTTTC. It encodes CASSFATGSSGANVLTF.

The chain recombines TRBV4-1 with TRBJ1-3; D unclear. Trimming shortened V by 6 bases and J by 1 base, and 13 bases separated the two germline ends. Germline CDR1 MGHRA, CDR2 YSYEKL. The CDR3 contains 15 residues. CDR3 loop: CASSLGPGSGNTIYF. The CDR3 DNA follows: TGCGCCAGCAGTCTCGGGCCGGGGTCTGGAAACACCATATATTTT.

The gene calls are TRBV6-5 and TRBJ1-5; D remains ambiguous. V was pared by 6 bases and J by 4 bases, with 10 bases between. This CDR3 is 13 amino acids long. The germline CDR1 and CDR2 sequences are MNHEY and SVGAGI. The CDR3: CASRMGGNQPQHF. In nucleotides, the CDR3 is TGTGCCAGCAGAATGGGAGGAAATCAGCCCCAGCATTTT.

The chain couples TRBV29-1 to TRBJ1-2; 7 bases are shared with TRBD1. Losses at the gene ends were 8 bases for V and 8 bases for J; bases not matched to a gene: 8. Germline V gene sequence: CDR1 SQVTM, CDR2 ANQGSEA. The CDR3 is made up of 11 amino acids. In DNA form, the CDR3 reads TGCAGCACTGGCCCAGGGGGAGGCTACACCTTC. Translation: CSTGPGGGYTF.

This CDR3 is CASSYPSTEAFF. The DNA for the CDR3 is TGTGCCAGCAGTTACCCCTCGACTGAAGCTTTCTTT. The chain joins TRBV6-5 to TRBJ1-1; D gene uncertain. The CDR3 is made up of 12 amino acids. Per germline, CDR1 MNHEY and CDR2 SVGAGI. V gave up 2 bases and J gave up 5 bases, with 6 bases separating them.

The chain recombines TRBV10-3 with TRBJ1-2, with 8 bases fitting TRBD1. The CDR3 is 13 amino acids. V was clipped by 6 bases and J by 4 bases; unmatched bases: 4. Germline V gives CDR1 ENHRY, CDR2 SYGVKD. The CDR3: CAISGDRTYGYTF. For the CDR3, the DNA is TGTGCCATCAGCGGGGACAGGACCTATGGCTACACCTTC.

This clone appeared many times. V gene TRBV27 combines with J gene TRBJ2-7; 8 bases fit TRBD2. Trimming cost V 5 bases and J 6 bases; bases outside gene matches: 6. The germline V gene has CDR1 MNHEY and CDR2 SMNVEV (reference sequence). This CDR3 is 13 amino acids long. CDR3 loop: CASSPTSAGEQYF. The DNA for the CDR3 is TGTGCCAGCAGTCCGACTAGCGCGGGCGAGCAGTACTTC.

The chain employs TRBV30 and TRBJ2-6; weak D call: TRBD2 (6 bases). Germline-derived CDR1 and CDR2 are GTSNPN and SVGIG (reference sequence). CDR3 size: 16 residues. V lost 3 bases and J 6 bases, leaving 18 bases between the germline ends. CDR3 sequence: CAWSPRRGYSANVLTF. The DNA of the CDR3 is TGTGCCTGGAGCCCCCGGAGGGGATACTCGGCCAACGTCCTGACTTTC.

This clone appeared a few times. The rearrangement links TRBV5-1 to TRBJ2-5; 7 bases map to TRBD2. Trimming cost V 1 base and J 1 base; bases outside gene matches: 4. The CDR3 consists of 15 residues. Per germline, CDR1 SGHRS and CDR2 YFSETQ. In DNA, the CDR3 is TGCGCCAGCAGCTTGTACGGGGGGTCCCAAGAGACCCAGTACTTC. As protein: CASSLYGGSQETQYF.